This TCR beta chain stems from a study of identical twins. This clonotype was detected a few times. TCRdb processed the 5' RACE reads anew with MiXCR; each CDR3 protein has one entry. The sample has fewer than 900,000 distinct CDR3 sequences; less than 25% are singletons. CDR3 size: 13 residues. Trimming removed 3 bases from V and 5 bases from J; junction bases left unmatched: 3. The germline CDR1 and CDR2 sequences are DFQATT and SNEGSKA (reference sequence). The same data also contributed to another study, on T cells expressing NK-cell markers.

The receptor comes from a woman aged 18-29 years in good health. The chain links TRBV20-1 to TRBJ2-7, with TRBD2 identical over 11 bases. Sequencing input: PBMCs. CDR3 bases: TGCAGTGCTAGGACTAGCGGGATGAACGAGCAGTACTTC. Translated: CSARTSGMNEQYF.